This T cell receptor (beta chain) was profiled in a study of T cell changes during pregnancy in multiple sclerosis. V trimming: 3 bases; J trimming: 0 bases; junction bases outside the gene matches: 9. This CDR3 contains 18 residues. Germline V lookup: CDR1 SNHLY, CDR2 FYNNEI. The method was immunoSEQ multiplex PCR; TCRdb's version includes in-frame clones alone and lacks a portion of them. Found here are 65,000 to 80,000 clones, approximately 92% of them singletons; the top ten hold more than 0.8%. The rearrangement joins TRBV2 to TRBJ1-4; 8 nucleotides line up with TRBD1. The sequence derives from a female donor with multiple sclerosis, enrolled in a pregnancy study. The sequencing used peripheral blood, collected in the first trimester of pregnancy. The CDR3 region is CASSDRDRTYATNEKLFF. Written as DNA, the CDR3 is TGTGCCAGCAGTGACCGGGACAGGACTTATGCAACTAATGAAAAACTGTTTTTT.